These T cell receptor beta chains were read from a single sample in a study of OX40 agonist ivuxolimab in advanced cancers. Profiling relied on immunoSEQ multiplex PCR, and the TCRdb table lists in-frame clones only, not all of them. The data hold about 67,000 clones, with more than 70% observed a single time. This sample comprised CD4+ or CD8+ T cells sorted from blood, obtained in a trial of the OX40 agonist ivuxolimab. The receptors originated from an adult with an advanced solid tumor such as melanoma, head and neck, liver or kidney cancer. CDR3s include the opening cysteine and the closing phenylalanine or tryptophan. A D gene is named only where the DNA matches it firmly. Rows give clone size only sometimes, using once, few, many, or a class for an expanded clone.

v_gene: TRBV18
j_gene: TRBJ2-1
abundance: .
d_gene: .
CDR3nt: TGTGCCAGCTCCGTTCTCGGGGGATCTAATGAGCAGTTCTTC
CDR3aa: CASSVLGGSNEQFF

v_gene: TRBV7-3
j_gene: TRBJ1-1
abundance: .
d_gene: .
CDR3nt: TGTGCCAGCAGCCCGGGCAGTAACACTGAAGCTTTCTTT
CDR3aa: CASSPGSNTEAFF

v_gene: TRBV7-3
j_gene: TRBJ1-1
abundance: .
d_gene: .
CDR3nt: TGTGCCAGCAGCTCGGTGGGCAGGGGCACGGACACTGAAGCTTTCTTT
CDR3aa: CASSSVGRGTDTEAFF

v_gene: TRBV30
j_gene: TRBJ1-1
abundance: .
d_gene: .
CDR3nt: TGTGCCTGGAGTCGGAGCCCGAGGACTGAAGCTTTCTTT
CDR3aa: CAWSRSPRTEAFF

v_gene: TRBV5-1
j_gene: TRBJ2-3
abundance: once
d_gene: TRBD2
CDR3nt: TGCGCCAGCACCCCCCTACTAGCGGGGGGGCTAAATACGCAGTATTTT
CDR3aa: CASTPLLAGGLNTQYF

v_gene: TRBV2
j_gene: TRBJ2-3
abundance: .
d_gene: TRBD2
CDR3nt: TGTGCCAGCAGTGGCCGATTAGCGGGGGAGTCAGATACGCAGTATTTT
CDR3aa: CASSGRLAGESDTQYF

v_gene: TRBV5-1
j_gene: TRBJ2-3
abundance: .
d_gene: .
CDR3nt: TGCGCCAGCAGCTTGGCCCTGGACAGAAACACAGATACGCAGTATTTT
CDR3aa: CASSLALDRNTDTQYF

v_gene: TRBV5-6
j_gene: TRBJ2-7
abundance: .
d_gene: TRBD2
CDR3nt: TGTGCCAGCAGCTTACTATTAGCGGGAAAAACCTACGAGCAGTACTTC
CDR3aa: CASSLLLAGKTYEQYF

v_gene: TRBV7-2
j_gene: TRBJ1-1
abundance: .
d_gene: .
CDR3nt: TGTGCCAGCAGCTTAGCGGGGGTGAACACTGAAGCTTTCTTT
CDR3aa: CASSLAGVNTEAFF

v_gene: TRBV4-1
j_gene: TRBJ2-2
abundance: .
d_gene: TRBD2
CDR3nt: TGCGCCAGCAGCCCCACAACCCTGGGACTAGCGGTTCGGAACACCGGGGAGCTGTTTTTT
CDR3aa: CASSPTTLGLAVRNTGELFF

v_gene: TRBV7-9
j_gene: TRBJ1-1
abundance: .
d_gene: .
CDR3nt: TGTGCCAGCAGCTACGCGGAGCGGGGGGACACTGAAGCTTTCTTT
CDR3aa: CASSYAERGDTEAFF

v_gene: TRBV19
j_gene: TRBJ1-2
abundance: .
d_gene: .
CDR3nt: TGTGCCAGTAGTGATAAGGCTTTCGGGGATGGCTACACCTTC
CDR3aa: CASSDKAFGDGYTF

v_gene: TRBV27
j_gene: TRBJ2-1
abundance: once
d_gene: TRBD2
CDR3nt: TGTGCCAGCAGGGCTAGCGGAGGGGACAATGAGCAGTTCTTC
CDR3aa: CASRASGGDNEQFF

v_gene: TRBV6-1
j_gene: TRBJ1-2
abundance: .
d_gene: TRBD1
CDR3nt: TGTGCCAGCAGTGGTACAGGGGGCTGGGGCTACACCTTC
CDR3aa: CASSGTGGWGYTF

v_gene: TRBV27
j_gene: TRBJ2-1
abundance: once
d_gene: TRBD1
CDR3nt: TGTGCCAGCAGTCTGGGACAGGGGTGGATTGAGCAGTTCTTC
CDR3aa: CASSLGQGWIEQFF

v_gene: TRBV2
j_gene: TRBJ1-2
abundance: .
d_gene: .
CDR3nt: TGTGCCAGCATGGGTTCGCCGAGGGCTGGCTACACCTTC
CDR3aa: CASMGSPRAGYTF

v_gene: TRBV2
j_gene: TRBJ2-7
abundance: .
d_gene: TRBD1
CDR3nt: TGTGCCAGCAGTAGACAGGGGTCGTCCTACGAGCAGTACTTC
CDR3aa: CASSRQGSSYEQYF

v_gene: TRBV9
j_gene: TRBJ1-2
abundance: .
d_gene: .
CDR3nt: TGTGCCAGCAGCGTAGTGGGGGCGGGAATCAGTTATGGCTACACCTTC
CDR3aa: CASSVVGAGISYGYTF

v_gene: TRBV18
j_gene: TRBJ1-2
abundance: .
d_gene: .
CDR3nt: TGTGCCAGCTCACAAACAGGGAGTAATGGCTACACCTTC
CDR3aa: CASSQTGSNGYTF

v_gene: TRBV5-6
j_gene: TRBJ2-5
abundance: .
d_gene: .
CDR3nt: TGTGCCAGCAGCTTGGAACCCAGGGTGTACCAAGAGACCCAGTACTTC
CDR3aa: CASSLEPRVYQETQYF

v_gene: TRBV7-2
j_gene: TRBJ2-5
abundance: .
d_gene: .
CDR3nt: TGTGCCAGCAGCTTAGCGGGACCCATAGCTGAGACCCAGTACTTC
CDR3aa: CASSLAGPIAETQYF

v_gene: TRBV6-1
j_gene: TRBJ1-2
abundance: .
d_gene: TRBD1
CDR3nt: TGTGCCAGCACCCCCGGGGGGACAGACTATGGCTACACCTTC
CDR3aa: CASTPGGTDYGYTF

v_gene: TRBV7-2
j_gene: TRBJ1-2
abundance: .
d_gene: .
CDR3nt: TGTGCCAGCAGCTTAAGGTTATTCTCAGGGGATGACGGCTACACCTTC
CDR3aa: CASSLRLFSGDDGYTF

v_gene: TRBV5-5
j_gene: TRBJ2-3
abundance: .
d_gene: TRBD1
CDR3nt: TGTGCCAGCAGACCCACCCGGGACAGGGGTTCCGGCACAGATACGCAGTATTTT
CDR3aa: CASRPTRDRGSGTDTQYF

v_gene: TRBV7-9
j_gene: TRBJ2-1
abundance: .
d_gene: .
CDR3nt: TGTGCCAGCAGCTTAGCGTTGGGGGCCGGCAATGAGCAGTTCTTC
CDR3aa: CASSLALGAGNEQFF

v_gene: TRBV6-1
j_gene: TRBJ1-5
abundance: .
d_gene: .
CDR3nt: TGTGCCAGCATTGACTCCCGGGACTATCAGCCCCAGCATTTT
CDR3aa: CASIDSRDYQPQHF

v_gene: TRBV19
j_gene: TRBJ2-3
abundance: .
d_gene: .
CDR3nt: TGTGCCAGTAGTATGGTGAGACAAGGAACAGATACGCAGTATTTT
CDR3aa: CASSMVRQGTDTQYF

v_gene: TRBV10-2
j_gene: TRBJ2-3
abundance: .
d_gene: .
CDR3nt: TGCGCCAGCAGTGATTCAGACACAGATACGCAGTATTTT
CDR3aa: CASSDSDTDTQYF

v_gene: TRBV19
j_gene: TRBJ2-7
abundance: once
d_gene: TRBD2
CDR3nt: TGTGCCAGTAGTAGGAGACTAGCGGGATGGGGCTACGAGCAGTACTTC
CDR3aa: CASSRRLAGWGYEQYF

v_gene: TRBV10-3
j_gene: TRBJ1-5
abundance: .
d_gene: .
CDR3nt: TGTGCCATCAGTGAGTCAGAGGTACGAGGGCAGCCCCAGCATTTT
CDR3aa: CAISESEVRGQPQHF

v_gene: TRBV28
j_gene: TRBJ1-1
abundance: .
d_gene: .
CDR3nt: TGTGCCAGCAGTTTGGGGTACATGAACACTGAAGCTTTCTTT
CDR3aa: CASSLGYMNTEAFF

v_gene: TRBV29-1
j_gene: TRBJ1-2
abundance: once
d_gene: .
CDR3nt: TGCAGCGTTGAAAACGAGTACTATGGCTACACCTTC
CDR3aa: CSVENEYYGYTF

v_gene: TRBV7-2
j_gene: TRBJ2-5
abundance: .
d_gene: TRBD2
CDR3nt: TGTGCCAGCAGCTTTTCTAGCGGGGGGGCCGGAGAGACCCAGTACTTC
CDR3aa: CASSFSSGGAGETQYF

v_gene: TRBV2
j_gene: TRBJ1-3
abundance: few
d_gene: .
CDR3nt: TGTGCCAGCAGTGAACTATCCTCTGGAAACACCATATATTTT
CDR3aa: CASSELSSGNTIYF

v_gene: TRBV19
j_gene: TRBJ1-4
abundance: .
d_gene: .
CDR3nt: TGTGCCAGTAGTCCCTCCACTGGATCAACTAATGAAAAACTGTTTTTT
CDR3aa: CASSPSTGSTNEKLFF

v_gene: TRBV5-1
j_gene: TRBJ2-6
abundance: .
d_gene: .
CDR3nt: TGCGCCAGCAGCGAAGGCGGGGTCTCTGGGGCCAACGTCCTGACTTTC
CDR3aa: CASSEGGVSGANVLTF

v_gene: TRBV11-2
j_gene: TRBJ2-7
abundance: .
d_gene: .
CDR3nt: TGTGCCAGCAGCTTATGGCAGGGGAACTACGAGCAGTACTTC
CDR3aa: CASSLWQGNYEQYF

v_gene: TRBV19
j_gene: TRBJ2-3
abundance: few
d_gene: TRBD1
CDR3nt: TGTGCCAGTAGTACTGGACAGGGGTCAGATACGCAGTATTTT
CDR3aa: CASSTGQGSDTQYF

v_gene: TRBV11-3
j_gene: TRBJ2-3
abundance: .
d_gene: .
CDR3nt: TGTGCCAGCAGCTCGGGCCGAAGTCCCCGCACAGATACGCAGTATTTT
CDR3aa: CASSSGRSPRTDTQYF

v_gene: TRBV5-6
j_gene: TRBJ2-7
abundance: .
d_gene: .
CDR3nt: TGTGCCAGCAGCGGCCGGGACAACTCCTACGAGCAGTACTTC
CDR3aa: CASSGRDNSYEQYF

v_gene: TRBV2
j_gene: TRBJ1-5
abundance: .
d_gene: TRBD1
CDR3nt: TGTGCCAGCAGGGGACAGGGGGCTCAGCCCCAGCATTTT
CDR3aa: CASRGQGAQPQHF

v_gene: TRBV30
j_gene: TRBJ1-1
abundance: .
d_gene: .
CDR3nt: TGTGCCTGGAGTGTAATGTCGGGCACTGAAGCTTTCTTT
CDR3aa: CAWSVMSGTEAFF

v_gene: TRBV28
j_gene: TRBJ1-6
abundance: .
d_gene: TRBD1
CDR3nt: TGTGCCAGCAGTTCGCGCGGGGGGGACAGGCTTAATTCACCCCTCCACTTT
CDR3aa: CASSSRGGDRLNSPLHF

v_gene: TRBV29-1
j_gene: TRBJ2-7
abundance: .
d_gene: .
CDR3nt: TGCAGCGTTGAAGTCACAGGGAGCACTTCCTACGAGCAGTACTTC
CDR3aa: CSVEVTGSTSYEQYF

v_gene: TRBV7-8
j_gene: TRBJ2-5
abundance: .
d_gene: .
CDR3nt: TGTGCCAGCAGTTTAGGACGGTCAGGGAGTTGGGAGACCCAGTACTTC
CDR3aa: CASSLGRSGSWETQYF

v_gene: TRBV7-6
j_gene: TRBJ2-2
abundance: .
d_gene: TRBD2
CDR3nt: TGTGCCAGCAGCCTCATGACTAGCGGGAGCACCGGGGAGCTGTTTTTT
CDR3aa: CASSLMTSGSTGELFF

v_gene: TRBV7-9
j_gene: TRBJ1-4
abundance: .
d_gene: TRBD1
CDR3nt: TGTGCCAGCAGCCCGACAGGGGTGTGGGAAAAACTGTTTTTT
CDR3aa: CASSPTGVWEKLFF

v_gene: TRBV7-9
j_gene: TRBJ2-2
abundance: .
d_gene: .
CDR3nt: TGTGCCAGCAGGTCGGGGGTCGCGCACACCGGGGAGCTGTTTTTT
CDR3aa: CASRSGVAHTGELFF

v_gene: TRBV7-8
j_gene: TRBJ2-7
abundance: .
d_gene: TRBD1
CDR3nt: TGTGCCAGCAGCCTGAGACAGGGACGGGACGAGCAGTACTTC
CDR3aa: CASSLRQGRDEQYF

v_gene: TRBV28
j_gene: TRBJ1-4
abundance: .
d_gene: TRBD1
CDR3nt: TGTGCCAGCAGTTTAAGACAGGGGGATGAAAAACTGTTTTTT
CDR3aa: CASSLRQGDEKLFF

v_gene: TRBV2
j_gene: TRBJ1-5
abundance: once
d_gene: .
CDR3nt: TGTGCCAGCAGTGAAGTTGGTCAGCCCCAGCATTTT
CDR3aa: CASSEVGQPQHF